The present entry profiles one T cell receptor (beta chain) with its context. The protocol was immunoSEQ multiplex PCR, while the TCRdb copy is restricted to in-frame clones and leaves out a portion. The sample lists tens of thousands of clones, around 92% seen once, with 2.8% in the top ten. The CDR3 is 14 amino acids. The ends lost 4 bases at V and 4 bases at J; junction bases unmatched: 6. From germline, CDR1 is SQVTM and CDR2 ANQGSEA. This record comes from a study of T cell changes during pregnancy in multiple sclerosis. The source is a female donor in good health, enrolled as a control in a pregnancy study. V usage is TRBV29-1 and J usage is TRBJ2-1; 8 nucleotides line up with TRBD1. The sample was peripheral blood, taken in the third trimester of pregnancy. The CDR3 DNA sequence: TGCAGCGTTGCCGGGACAGGACCTTACAATGAGCAGTTCTTC. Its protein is CSVAGTGPYNEQFF.